A selection of T cell receptor beta chains follows, all from one sample in a study of cytomegalovirus exposure and HLA in healthy donors. Profiling relied on immunoSEQ multiplex PCR, and the TCRdb table lists in-frame clones only, not all of them. Found here are more than 90,000 clones, around four fifths of them singletons; the top ten hold roughly 0.71%. Sequenced material: PBMCs. These receptors all stem from a woman aged 60 to 75 in good health and CMV-seronegative. The CDR3 runs from the conserved cysteine through the conserved F or W. D genes are given only for firm matches. Rows give clone size only sometimes, using once, few, many, or a class for an expanded clone.

>TRBV2|TRBD1|TRBJ1-2|.
TGTGCCAGCAGAGACGGGACAGGGACGGCTAACTATGGCTACACCTTC
CASRDGTGTANYGYTF
>TRBV2|.|TRBJ2-7|.
TGTGCCAGCAGTGAACTCTCCTACGAGCAGTACTTC
CASSELSYEQYF
>TRBV5-4|TRBD1|TRBJ2-7|.
TGTGCCAGCAGCTTGGTCCAGGGGGCATCGGGGGAGCAGTACTTC
CASSLVQGASGEQYF
>TRBV5-4|TRBD1|TRBJ1-4|.
TGTGCCAGCAGCTCAGGGGGTCCCAATGAAAAACTGTTTTTT
CASSSGGPNEKLFF
>TRBV15|.|TRBJ1-5|.
TGTGCCACCAGCAGAGCCAGGGAGGGGCAGCCCCAGCATTTT
CATSRAREGQPQHF
>TRBV11-2|TRBD1|TRBJ1-2|.
TGTGCCAGCAGCTTAGTAGGGGTGACAGGGTCAGGCTACACCTTC
CASSLVGVTGSGYTF
>TRBV7-9|.|TRBJ2-5|.
TGTGCCAGCAGCCCTCCCTCCGGGAGAGGAGGGACCCAGTACTTC
CASSPPSGRGGTQYF
>TRBV10-3|.|TRBJ2-4|.
TGTGCCATCAGTGACTCGACAGAAGTTAAGGACATTCAGTACTTC
CAISDSTEVKDIQYF
>TRBV5-8|.|TRBJ1-5|.
TGTGCCAGCAGCTTGGCCGGGGGGGATTTACAGCCCCAGCATTTT
CASSLAGGDLQPQHF
>TRBV7-2|.|TRBJ1-2|.
TGTGCCAGCAGCTTACATAATGATAGACAGTATGGCTACACCTTC
CASSLHNDRQYGYTF
>TRBV7-9|.|TRBJ1-2|few
TGTGCCAGCAGCGCACCCGACAGGTTCTATGGCTACACCTTC
CASSAPDRFYGYTF
>TRBV28|TRBD1|TRBJ1-4|.
TGTGCCAGCAAACCCGATGTGGGACAGGGTAATGAAAAACTGTTTTTT
CASKPDVGQGNEKLFF
>TRBV27|.|TRBJ2-2|.
TGTGCCAGCATATTCCCCGGGGAGCTGTTTTTT
CASIFPGELFF
>TRBV2|TRBD1|TRBJ1-2|.
TGTGCCAGCAGAGAGACAGGGCGAGGCTACACCTTC
CASRETGRGYTF
>TRBV18|TRBD1|TRBJ2-7|.
TGTGCCAGCTCACCTAATGCGCCGGGACAGGGCTCCTACGAGCAGTACTTC
CASSPNAPGQGSYEQYF
>TRBV6-1|.|TRBJ2-2|.
TGTGCCAGCAATTCTGGAAGAGGCCTCGGGGAGCTGTTTTTT
CASNSGRGLGELFF